The sample holds many counts of the clone carrying this T cell receptor beta chain. Its antigen remains unknown. The germline V gene has CDR1 SQVTM and CDR2 ANQGSEA. With 0 bases removed from V and 6 bases from J, the gap between germline ends came to 8 bases. The CDR3 covers 12 residues. This specimen belongs to a study of T-cell reconstitution after alpha-beta-depleted transplantation in children. Study conclusions and caveats: Alpha-beta T cells about two months after transplant reportedly derived from several hundred expanded graft clones. High day-60 TCRbeta diversity in some patients came from surviving recipient T cells and thymic progenitors. Once a year had passed after transplant, T-cell counts and diversity came mostly from newly produced T cells.

Preparation of the TCRbeta library involved a method that used unique molecular identifiers. Each CDR3 protein gets one entry after TCRdb re-called the PCR reads with MiXCR. The sample carries some 600,000 distinct CDR3 sequences, over 10% recorded once. The V gene is TRBV29-1, the J gene TRBJ1-1; D is unresolved. This TCR derives from a male patient aged 10 to 17 who had a stem cell transplant for acute myeloid leukemia, so the T cells may come from the graft donor. Sample: PBMCs, mostly from graft donor cells, taken 360 days after TCRalphabeta/CD19-depleted stem cell transplant. DNA of the CDR3: TGCAGCGTTGAAGAGGGGATTGCTGAAGCTTTCTTT. Translation gives CSVEEGIAEAFF.